The following is a T cell receptor beta chain sequence with its context. The V end was cut by 3 bases, the J end by 4 bases, with 22 bases between. Germline CDR1 MDHEN, CDR2 SYDVKM. The CDR3 is 17 amino acids. The entry originates in a study of blood T cell repertoires in COVID-19. As for the study in general: The analysed material was cDNA or gDNA that came from T cells, B-cell-depleted T cells, or PBMCs.

As handled by the study authors: Scientists estimated how many nucleated cells there were by amplifying reference gene primers. Method: immunoSEQ multiplex PCR; TCRdb's copy keeps in-frame clones and lacks some. V and J calls and clone size are those listed in that table; D and trimming were worked out from the DNA. The sample contains 300,000 or so clones, roughly nine tenths of which appear only once. All enrollees were roughly 18 to 89 years old and from 24 US areas. For recovered donors of Cohort 3, there were two negative PCRs, clearance, or symptom resolution. The sequencing sample was made of PBMCs or T cells enriched from blood (not recorded which). The J gene is TRBJ2-7, the V gene TRBV28; unclear D gene. The sequence came from a woman under 40 who had recovered from COVID-19. CDR3: CASSFSLGLSGGYEQYF. The DNA of the CDR3 is TGTGCCAGCAGTTTCTCCCTCGGCCTCTCGGGTGGATACGAGCAGTACTTC.